The rows below give T cell receptor beta chains drawn from one sample of a study of T-cell memory formation after mild COVID-19. MiXCR, run by TCRdb on the 5' RACE reads, gives a single entry per CDR3 protein. The table lists about 410,000 distinct CDR3 sequences, less than 25% of them singletons. The specimen was PBMCs or a T cell subset sorted from them (not recorded which). These receptors all come from an adult woman who had mild COVID-19 (a few samples of this study predate the infection). Cell type and time point are not known. The CDR3 runs from the conserved cysteine through the conserved F or W. The D gene is left open where the match is weak. The size entry is marked missing in some rows and otherwise reads once, few, many or a size class.

>TRBJ2-2|TRBV12-3/TRBV12-4|.|few
TGTGCCAGCAGCCCCGGGACCCGGTCGGTAGACGGGGAGCTGTTTTTT
CASSPGTRSVDGELFF
>TRBJ2-3|TRBV5-1|.|few
TGCGCCAGCAGCTTGTGGGGCGCAACAATCCGGACAGATACGCAGTATTTT
CASSLWGATIRTDTQYF
>TRBJ1-1|TRBV30|.|.
TGTGCCTGGAGTGTAATCAGCCCACTGGGGGCCATGAACACTGAAGCTTTCTTT
CAWSVISPLGAMNTEAFF
>TRBJ2-5|TRBV7-3|.|few
TGTGCCAGCAGCTTAACGAACGAAGAGACCCAGTACTTC
CASSLTNEETQYF
>TRBJ1-5|TRBV9|.|few
TGTGCCAGCAGCCCGAGGGGAGAAGGTTATCAGCCCCAGCATTTT
CASSPRGEGYQPQHF
>TRBJ2-7|TRBV19|TRBD2|few
TGTGCCAGTAGTCCCGGGGGGAACCGACGTTCCAGAGGGGAGCAGTACTTC
CASSPGGNRRSRGEQYF
>TRBJ2-1|TRBV7-2|TRBD2|many
TGTGCCAGCAGCCTACTAGCGGGGGGCTCCTACAATGAGCAGTTCTTC
CASSLLAGGSYNEQFF
>TRBJ1-3|TRBV7-2|.|few
TGTGCCAGCAGCTTTACCGGGGCGGGTGGAAACACCATATATTTT
CASSFTGAGGNTIYF
>TRBJ2-2|TRBV2|TRBD2|many
TGTGCCAGCAGGGGAAGCGGGGGGCCCTCCCGGGAGCTGTTTTTT
CASRGSGGPSRELFF
>TRBJ2-7|TRBV7-9|.|.
TGTGCCAGCAGTTTTGCCTCCTACGAGCAGTACTTC
CASSFASYEQYF
>TRBJ2-3|TRBV29-1|TRBD1|.
TGCAGCGTTGCAGGGGGAAACACAGATACGCAGTATTTT
CSVAGGNTDTQYF
>TRBJ1-2|TRBV7-9|.|few
TGTGCCAGCAGCTTACCCAGGGGATCTGAGTATGGCTACACCTTC
CASSLPRGSEYGYTF
>TRBJ2-2|TRBV18|.|few
TGTGCCAGCTCACCATATGTCTACACCGGGGAGCTGTTTTTT
CASSPYVYTGELFF
>TRBJ2-5|TRBV5-1|.|few
TGCGCCAGCAGCTTGGGGTCCGTGTACCAAGAGACCCAGTACTTC
CASSLGSVYQETQYF
>TRBJ2-1|TRBV7-6|.|.
TGTGCCAGCAGCTTATATAAATTCGAGCAGTTCTTC
CASSLYKFEQFF